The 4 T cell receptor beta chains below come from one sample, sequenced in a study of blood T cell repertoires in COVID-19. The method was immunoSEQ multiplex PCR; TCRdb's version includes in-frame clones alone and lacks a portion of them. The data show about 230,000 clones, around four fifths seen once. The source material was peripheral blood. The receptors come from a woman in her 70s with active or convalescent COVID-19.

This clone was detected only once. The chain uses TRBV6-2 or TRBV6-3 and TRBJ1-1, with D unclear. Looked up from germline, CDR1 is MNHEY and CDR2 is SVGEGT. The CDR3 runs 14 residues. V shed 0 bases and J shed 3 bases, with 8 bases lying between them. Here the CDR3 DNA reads TGTGCCAGCAGTTACTCGTCACTCTACACTGAAGCTTTCTTT. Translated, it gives CASSYSSLYTEAFF.

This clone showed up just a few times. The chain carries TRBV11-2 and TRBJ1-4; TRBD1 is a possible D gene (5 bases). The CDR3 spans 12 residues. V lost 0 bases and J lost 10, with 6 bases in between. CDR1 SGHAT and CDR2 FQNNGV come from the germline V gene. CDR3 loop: CASSLDRVKLFF. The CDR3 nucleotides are TGTGCCAGCAGCTTAGACAGGGTAAAACTGTTTTTT. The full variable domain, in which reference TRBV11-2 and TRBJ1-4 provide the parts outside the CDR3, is EAGVAQSPRYKIIEKRQSVAFWCNPISGHATLYWYQQILGQGPKLLIQFQNNGVVDDSQLPKDRFSAERLKGVDSTLKIQPAKLEDSAVYLCASSLDRVKLFFGSGTQLSVL.

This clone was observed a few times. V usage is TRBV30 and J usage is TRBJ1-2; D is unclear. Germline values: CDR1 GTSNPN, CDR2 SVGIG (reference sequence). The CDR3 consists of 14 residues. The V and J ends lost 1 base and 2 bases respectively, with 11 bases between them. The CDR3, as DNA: TGTGCCTGGAGTGAGGCGGCTTGGAACTATGGCTACACCTTC. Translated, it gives CAWSEAAWNYGYTF.

The CDR3 region has the DNA TGTGCCAGCAGCTCGCCCCCTTCAGGGGGTGCCCAGTACTTC. This encodes CASSSPPSGGAQYF. The V and J genes are TRBV5-4 and TRBJ2-5, with 7 bases matching TRBD1. The CDR3 contains 14 residues. Germline trimming cut 3 bases from V and 9 bases from J; bases unmatched to any gene: 11. Germline loops: CDR1 SGHNT, CDR2 YYREEE (reference sequence).